The 15 T cell receptor beta chains reported below all come from one sample, sequenced in a study of cytomegalovirus exposure and HLA in healthy donors (dated by TCRdb to about 2017). Library method: the immunoSEQ multiplex PCR assay. A mixture of 60 forward primers for TCR Vbeta segments and 13 reverse primers for TCR Jbeta segments was used in the multiplex PCR. TCRdb took this table from immuneACCESS and kept in-frame rearrangements with V and J called. Such tables lack part of the clones; where checked against another copy, unresolved V genes explain under half of the gap, and the rest is unexplained. The sample table contains about 43,000 clones; only one count was recorded for about half of them. The biggest ten clones account for roughly 6% of the sample. The sequenced sample was PBMCs. The origin of the receptors is a man aged 55 to 70 in good health and CMV-seronegative.

The chain combines TRBV7-9 with TRBJ2-7; TRBD1 agrees at 10 bases. The trim removed 5 bases at V and 3 bases at J, leaving 4 bases unmatched. CDR3 length: 14 residues. Per the germline V gene, CDR1 is SEHNR and CDR2 is FQNEAQ (reference sequence). The CDR3: CASSLRDRGYEQYF. CDR3 DNA sequence: TGTGCCAGCAGCCTCCGGGACAGGGGCTACGAGCAGTACTTC. The whole variable domain, remainder taken from reference TRBV7-9 and TRBJ2-7, is DTGVSQNPRHKITKRGQNVTFRCDPISEHNRLYWYRQTLGQGPEFLTYFQNEAQLEKSRLLSDRFSAERPKGSFSTLEIQRTEQGDSAMYLCASSLRDRGYEQYFGPGTRLTVT.

CDR3 amino acids: CASSPSLTDTQYF. The CDR3 DNA follows: TGTGCCAGCAGCCCGAGTCTGACAGATACGCAGTATTTT. The genes are TRBV7-7 and TRBJ2-3, with D uncertain. Trimming removed 5 bases at V and 3 bases at J, with 9 bases between. The germline gives CDR1 SSHAT, CDR2 FNYEAQ (reference sequence). The CDR3 has 13 residues. The variable domain in full, completed from reference TRBV7-7 and TRBJ2-3, reads GAGVSQSPRYKVTKRGQDVTLRCDPISSHATLYWYQQALGQGPEFLTYFNYEAQPDKSGLPSDRFSAERPEGSISTLTIQRTEQRDSAMYRCASSPSLTDTQYFGPGTRLTVL.

The rearrangement uses TRBV6-5 and TRBJ1-5; possibly TRBD1 for D (6 bases). V shed 7 bases and J shed 4 bases, with 8 bases lying between them. CDR3 length equals 12 residues. Looked up from germline, CDR1 is MNHEY and CDR2 is SVGAGI. DNA for the CDR3: TGTGCCAGCAATACAGGGAATCAGCCCCAGCATTTT. This translates into CASNTGNQPQHF.

This clone was picked up a small number of times. The chain combines TRBV19 with TRBJ1-1; TRBD1 might be the D (6 bases). The CDR3 is made up of 11 amino acids. V lost 5 bases and J 7 bases, leaving 8 bases between the germline ends. Germline V gene data show CDR1 as LNHDA and CDR2 as SQIVND (reference sequence). CDR3 in DNA: TGTGCCAGTAGTGGACAGCATGAAGCTTTCTTT. Translated: CASSGQHEAFF.

CDR3 nucleotides: TGTGCCTGGAGTGGTAGGGACAGGGTGTCTCGGACCTTC. It translates to CAWSGRDRVSRTF. V is TRBV30 and J is TRBJ1-2; 9 bases agree with TRBD1. Germline lookup yields CDR1 GTSNPN and CDR2 SVGIG (reference sequence). With 1 base clipped from V and 14 bases from J, the junction kept 11 bases outside the gene matches. The length of the CDR3 is 13 residues. Using reference TRBV30 and TRBJ1-2 for the parts outside the CDR3, the full variable domain is SQTIHQWPATLVQPVGSPLSLECTVEGTSNPNLYWYRQAAGRGLQLLFYSVGIGQISSEVPQNLSASRPQDRQFILSSKKLLLSDSGFYLCAWSGRDRVSRTFGSGTRLTVV.

The chain carries TRBV6-1 and TRBJ1-4; D remains unclear. Per the germline V gene, CDR1 is MNHNS and CDR2 is SASEGT. V dropped 7 bases and J dropped 6 bases, with 12 bases sitting between them. CDR3 length: 13 amino acids. The CDR3, as DNA: TGTGCCAGCACCCTAGATTCGGATGAAAAACTGTTTTTT. Protein product: CASTLDSDEKLFF.

This chain connects TRBV18 to TRBJ2-7; 8 nucleotides align to TRBD1. J gave up 4 bases and V 3 bases, and 5 bases lay outside the gene matches. Germline V CDR1 and CDR2: KGHSH, LQKENI. There are 14 residues in the CDR3. The CDR3 DNA sequence: TGTGCCAGCTCACCGAAGGACAGGGCTTACGAGCAGTACTTC. Translation: CASSPKDRAYEQYF.

This clone appeared a few times. This chain's CDR3 is CASSLNLLRALNTEAFF. The CDR3 coding sequence is TGTGCCAGCAGCTTAAACCTCCTGAGGGCTTTGAACACTGAAGCTTTCTTT. J is TRBJ1-1 and V is TRBV7-2; D remains unclear. Trimming took 2 bases from V and 0 from J, leaving 16 bases between them. Germline CDR1 reads SGHTA; CDR2 reads FQGNSA. The length of the CDR3 is 17 residues.

This clone was recorded a few times. The chain joins TRBV19 to TRBJ2-7; 10 nucleotides align to TRBD2. The germline V gene has CDR1 LNHDA and CDR2 SQIVND (reference sequence). The CDR3 consists of 13 residues. Trimming took 5 bases from V and 2 from J; bases not matched to a gene: 0. The CDR3 sequence: CASSLAGAYEQYF. The CDR3, as DNA: TGTGCCAGTAGTCTAGCGGGAGCCTACGAGCAGTACTTC.

The chain is built from TRBV4-2 and TRBJ1-3; D is unresolved. Germline CDR1 is LGHNA and CDR2 is YNFKEQ. This CDR3 has 13 amino acids. Trimming shortened V by 0 bases and J by 4 bases, and 4 bases separated the two germline ends. The CDR3, as DNA: TGTGCCAGCAGCCAAGAGAGCGGAAACACCATATATTTT. Its protein product is CASSQESGNTIYF.

J is TRBJ1-4 and V is TRBV18, with 9 bases fitting TRBD1. Germline lookup yields CDR1 KGHSH and CDR2 LQKENI. The CDR3 loop spans 16 amino acids. Trimming took 4 bases from V and 3 from J; bases not matched to a gene: 6. This CDR3 is CASSQQRTGANEKLFF. The CDR3 coding sequence is TGTGCCAGCTCACAACAGAGGACAGGGGCTAATGAAAAACTGTTTTTT.

CDR3 region: CASGLAYEQYF. CDR3 nucleotide sequence: TGTGCCAGCGGGCTAGCGTACGAGCAGTACTTC. This chain uses TRBV28 with TRBJ2-7, with D tentatively TRBD2 (6 bases). The CDR3 is 11 amino acids. Between the trimmed V and J ends, which lost 8 bases and 4 bases, there was a span of 9 bases. Germline V lookup: CDR1 MDHEN, CDR2 SYDVKM.

The J gene is TRBJ2-7, the V gene TRBV5-6; TRBD2 matches at 7 bases. This CDR3 comprises 14 residues. The germline gives CDR1 SGHDT, CDR2 YYEEEE. After removal of 2 bases from V and 4 bases from J, the junction contained 6 bases not matched to a gene. The CDR3: CASSLSGEGYEQYF. The CDR3 bases are TGTGCCAGCAGCTTAAGTGGGGAGGGGTACGAGCAGTACTTC.

V and J are TRBV21-1 and TRBJ2-7; the D segment call TRBD1 is taken from the table without a DNA check. TRBV21-1 is deemed a pseudogene. The CDR3 loop spans 18 amino acids. This CDR3 is CASSLKGQGAGSGYEQYF. DNA for the CDR3: TGTGCCAGCAGTCTTAAAGGACAGGGGGCTGGTTCAGGCTACGAGCAGTACTTC.

Regarding this clone: Different DNA sequences within this sample yield the same CDR3. This sequence joins TRBV29-1 and TRBJ2-2, with D possibly matching TRBD1 (6 bases). The V end was cut by 7 bases, the J end by 5 bases, with 17 bases between. The germline CDR1 and CDR2 sequences are SQVTM and ANQGSEA. The CDR3 totals 14 residues. In DNA form, the CDR3 reads TGCAGCGCTGGGGGCGAGCTAAATACCGGGGAGCTGTTTTTT. Protein: CSAGGELNTGELFF.